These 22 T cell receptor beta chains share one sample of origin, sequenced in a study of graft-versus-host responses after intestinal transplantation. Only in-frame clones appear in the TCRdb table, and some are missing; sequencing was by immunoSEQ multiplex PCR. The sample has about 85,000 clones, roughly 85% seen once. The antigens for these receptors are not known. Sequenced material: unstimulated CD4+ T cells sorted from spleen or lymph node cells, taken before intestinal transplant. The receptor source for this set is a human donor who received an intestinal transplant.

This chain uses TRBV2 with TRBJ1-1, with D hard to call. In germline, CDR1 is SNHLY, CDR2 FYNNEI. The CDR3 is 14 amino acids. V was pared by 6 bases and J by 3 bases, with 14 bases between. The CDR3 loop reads CASRSRGSDTEAFF. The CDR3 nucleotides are TGTGCCAGCAGATCGCGGGGATCGGACACTGAAGCTTTCTTT.

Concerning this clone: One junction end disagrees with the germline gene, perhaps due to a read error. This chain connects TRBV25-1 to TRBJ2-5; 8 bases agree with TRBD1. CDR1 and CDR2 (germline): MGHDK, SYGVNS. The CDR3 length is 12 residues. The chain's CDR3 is CASSTVPGQVNF. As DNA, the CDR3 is TGTGCCAGCAGTACAGTACCGGGACAGGTAAACTTC.

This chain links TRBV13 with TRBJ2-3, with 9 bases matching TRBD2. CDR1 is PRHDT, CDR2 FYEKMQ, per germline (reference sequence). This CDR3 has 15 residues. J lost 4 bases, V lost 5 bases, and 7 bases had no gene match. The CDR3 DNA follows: TGTGCCAGCAGCACCTTAGCGGGAGCGGCAGATACGCAGTATTTT. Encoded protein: CASSTLAGAADTQYF.

CDR3 loop: CASSTRGGFNYGYTF. CDR3 bases: TGTGCCAGTAGTACAAGAGGGGGATTCAACTATGGCTACACCTTC. The rearrangement joins TRBV19 to TRBJ1-2; a weak D match, TRBD1 (6 bases). Trimming stripped 4 bases from V and 2 bases from J, with 14 bases between. Germline V gene sequence: CDR1 LNHDA, CDR2 SQIVND (reference sequence). The CDR3 sequence is 15 residues long.

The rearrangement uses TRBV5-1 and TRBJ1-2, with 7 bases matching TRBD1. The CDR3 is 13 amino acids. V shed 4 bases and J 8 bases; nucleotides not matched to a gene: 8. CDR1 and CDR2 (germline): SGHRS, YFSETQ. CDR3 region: CASSPGGTRGYTF. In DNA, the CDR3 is TGCGCCAGCAGCCCAGGGGGGACGAGGGGCTACACCTTC.

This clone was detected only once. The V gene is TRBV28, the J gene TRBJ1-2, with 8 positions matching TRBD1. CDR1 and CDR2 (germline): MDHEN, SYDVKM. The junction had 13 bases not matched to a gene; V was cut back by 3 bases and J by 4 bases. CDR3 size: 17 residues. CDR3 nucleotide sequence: TGTGCCAGCAGTTTTCGACAGGGGTACCCACCGACCTATGGCTACACCTTC. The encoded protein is CASSFRQGYPPTYGYTF.

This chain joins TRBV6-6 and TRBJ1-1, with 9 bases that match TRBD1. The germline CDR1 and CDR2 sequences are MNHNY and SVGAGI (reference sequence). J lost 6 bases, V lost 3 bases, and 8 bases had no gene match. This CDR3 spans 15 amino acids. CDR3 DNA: TGTGCCAGCAGTTATAGGACAGGGGTTCGCGCTGAAGCTTTCTTT. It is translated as CASSYRTGVRAEAFF.

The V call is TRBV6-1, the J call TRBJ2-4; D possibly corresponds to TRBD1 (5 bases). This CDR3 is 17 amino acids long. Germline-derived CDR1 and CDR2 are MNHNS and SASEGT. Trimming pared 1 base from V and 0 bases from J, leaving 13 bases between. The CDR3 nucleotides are TGTGCCAGCAGTGAAGACCGCAGGGCTCAAGCCAAAAACATTCAGTACTTC. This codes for CASSEDRRAQAKNIQYF.

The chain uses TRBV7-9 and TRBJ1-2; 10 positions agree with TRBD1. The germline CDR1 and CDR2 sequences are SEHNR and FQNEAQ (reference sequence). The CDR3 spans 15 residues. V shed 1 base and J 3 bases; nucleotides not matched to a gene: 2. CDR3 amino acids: CASSLGDRGHYGYTF. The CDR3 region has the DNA TGTGCCAGCAGCTTAGGGGACAGGGGCCACTATGGCTACACCTTC.

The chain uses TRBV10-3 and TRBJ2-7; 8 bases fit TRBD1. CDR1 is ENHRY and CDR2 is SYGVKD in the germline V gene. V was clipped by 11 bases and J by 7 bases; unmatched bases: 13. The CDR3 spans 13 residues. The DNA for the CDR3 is TGTGCCGCCGGGACAGGTTTTCTCTCGGAGCAGTACTTC. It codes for CAAGTGFLSEQYF.

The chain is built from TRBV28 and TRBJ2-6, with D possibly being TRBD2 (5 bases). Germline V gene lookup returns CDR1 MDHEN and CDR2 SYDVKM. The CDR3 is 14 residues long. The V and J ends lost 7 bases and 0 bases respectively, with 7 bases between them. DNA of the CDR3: TGTGCCAGCAAGAGCGGCTCTGGGGCCAACGTCCTGACTTTC. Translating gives CASKSGSGANVLTF.

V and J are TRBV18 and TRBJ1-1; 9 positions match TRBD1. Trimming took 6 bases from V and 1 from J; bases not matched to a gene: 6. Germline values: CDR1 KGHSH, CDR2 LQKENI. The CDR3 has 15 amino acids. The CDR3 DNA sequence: TGTGCCAGCTCGCAGTCGGACAGGGGGAACACTGAAGCTTTCTTT. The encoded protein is CASSQSDRGNTEAFF.

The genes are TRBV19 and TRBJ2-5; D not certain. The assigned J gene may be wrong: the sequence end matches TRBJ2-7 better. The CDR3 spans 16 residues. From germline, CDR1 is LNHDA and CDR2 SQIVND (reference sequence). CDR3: CASSIPSRRHLDEQYF. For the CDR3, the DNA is TGTGCCAGTAGTATACCCTCCCGCCGACATCTTGACGAGCAGTACTTC.

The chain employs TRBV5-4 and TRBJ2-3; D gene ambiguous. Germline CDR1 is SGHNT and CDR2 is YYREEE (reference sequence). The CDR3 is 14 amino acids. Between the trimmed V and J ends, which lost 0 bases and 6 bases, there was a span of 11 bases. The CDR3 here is CASSLGSRGDTQYF. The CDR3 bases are TGTGCCAGCAGCTTGGGCAGCCGAGGTGATACGCAGTATTTT.

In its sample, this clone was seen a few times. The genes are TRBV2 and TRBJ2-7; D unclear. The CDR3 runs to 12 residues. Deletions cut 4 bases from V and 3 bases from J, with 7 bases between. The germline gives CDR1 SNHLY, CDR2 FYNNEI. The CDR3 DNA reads TGTGCCAGCAGTGTGGGCATCTACGAGCAGTACTTC. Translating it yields CASSVGIYEQYF.

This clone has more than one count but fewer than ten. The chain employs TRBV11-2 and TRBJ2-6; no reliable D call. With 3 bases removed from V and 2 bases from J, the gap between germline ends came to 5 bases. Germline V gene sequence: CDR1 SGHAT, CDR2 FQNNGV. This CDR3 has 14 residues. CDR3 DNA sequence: TGTGCCAGCAGCTTTATAACTGGGGCCAACGTCCTGACTTTC. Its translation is CASSFITGANVLTF.

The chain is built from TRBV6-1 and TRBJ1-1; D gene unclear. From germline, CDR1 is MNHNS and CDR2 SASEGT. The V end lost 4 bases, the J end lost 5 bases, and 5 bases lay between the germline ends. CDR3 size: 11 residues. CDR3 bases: TGTGCCAGCAGTGCCCTAACTGAAGCTTTCTTT. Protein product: CASSALTEAFF.

CDR3 sequence (DNA): TGTGCCTTAGGGACTAGCGGCAATGAGCAGTTCTTC. This gives the protein CALGTSGNEQFF. This sequence joins TRBV10-3 and TRBJ2-1; TRBD2 matches at 11 bases. The V segment lost 11 bases and the J segment 6 bases; nucleotides outside the gene matches: 3. The CDR3 contains 12 residues. The V gene's germline CDR1 is ENHRY and CDR2 SYGVKD.

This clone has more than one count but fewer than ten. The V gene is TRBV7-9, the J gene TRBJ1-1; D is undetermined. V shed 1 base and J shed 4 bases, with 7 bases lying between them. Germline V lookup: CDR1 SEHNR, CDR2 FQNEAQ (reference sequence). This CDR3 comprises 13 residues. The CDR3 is CASSLGPSTEAFF. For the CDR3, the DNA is TGTGCCAGCAGCTTAGGTCCCAGCACTGAAGCTTTCTTT.

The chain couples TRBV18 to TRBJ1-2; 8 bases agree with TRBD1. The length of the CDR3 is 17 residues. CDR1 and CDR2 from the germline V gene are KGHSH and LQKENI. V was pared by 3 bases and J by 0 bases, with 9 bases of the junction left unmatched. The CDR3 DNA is TGTGCCAGCTCACCGATCCGGACAGGGAATACTAACTATGGCTACACCTTC. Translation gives CASSPIRTGNTNYGYTF.

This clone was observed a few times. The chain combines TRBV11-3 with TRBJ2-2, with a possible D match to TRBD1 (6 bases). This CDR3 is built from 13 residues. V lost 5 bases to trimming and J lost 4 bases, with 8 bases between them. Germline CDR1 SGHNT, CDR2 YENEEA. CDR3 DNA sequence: TGTGCCAGCAGCCGACAGGTCACCGGGGAGCTGTTTTTT. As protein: CASSRQVTGELFF.

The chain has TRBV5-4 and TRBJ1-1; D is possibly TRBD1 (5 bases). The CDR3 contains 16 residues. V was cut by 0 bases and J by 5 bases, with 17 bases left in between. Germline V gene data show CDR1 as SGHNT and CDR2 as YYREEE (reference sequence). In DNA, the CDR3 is TGTGCCAGCAGCTTGGACGCTAGGGGAAGGAATACTGAAGCTTTCTTT. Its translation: CASSLDARGRNTEAFF.